These 5 T cell receptor beta chains share one sample of origin, sequenced in a study of tumor-infiltrating T cells and Merkel cell polyomavirus. At the level of the study: CD8+ T cells recognized the Merkel cell polyomavirus KLL epitope.

Profiled with immunoSEQ multiplex PCR; TCRdb holds only in-frame clones, not every one. Of more than 2,500 clones in the sample, approximately 84% were seen once. Every patient's tumor was robustly positive for Merkel cell polyomavirus Large T antigen on immunohistochemistry. Sequenced input: tumor tissue. The receptors originated from a man in his fifties or sixties with Merkel cell carcinoma.

The V call is TRBV7-2, the J call TRBJ2-7, with a weak D call TRBD1 (6 bases). The CDR3 totals 14 residues. V was shortened by 3 bases and J by 6 bases, with 15 bases between the two germline ends. Looked up from germline, CDR1 is SGHTA and CDR2 is FQGNSA. CDR3 residues: CASSFNAGAGEQYF. The CDR3 DNA reads as TGTGCCAGCAGCTTTAATGCAGGGGCGGGCGAGCAGTACTTC.

This sequence joins TRBV7-2 and TRBJ2-3; D gene unclear. CDR1 and CDR2 (germline): SGHTA, FQGNSA. The CDR3 covers 12 residues. V was clipped by 1 base and J by 6 bases, with 5 bases between them. This CDR3 is CASSLVRDTQYF. The CDR3, as DNA: TGTGCCAGCAGCTTAGTGAGGGATACGCAGTATTTT.

This chain joins TRBV11-3 and TRBJ1-1; unclear D gene. The CDR3 consists of 11 residues. Germline CDR1 SGHNT, CDR2 YENEEA. V lost 4 bases to trimming and J lost 10 bases, with 10 bases between them. CDR3 DNA: TGTGCCAGCAGCTCTGGTGCGCGAGCTTTCTTT. Residues: CASSSGARAFF.

The chain has TRBV21-1 and TRBJ1-2; the tabulated D call, TRBD1, remains unverified against the DNA. TRBV21-1 is tagged as a pseudogene. The CDR3 has 14 amino acids. DNA of the CDR3: TGTGCCAGCAGCAAAGAGGGACAGAGGTATGGCTACACCTTC. It yields the protein CASSKEGQRYGYTF.

J is TRBJ2-7 and V is TRBV5-5; D call uncertain. CDR1 is SGHKS and CDR2 is YYEKEE in the germline V gene (reference sequence). The CDR3 length is 12 residues. The V end lost 0 bases, the J end lost 7 bases, and 8 bases lay between the germline ends. The chain's CDR3 is CASSLVTMEQYF. The CDR3 DNA reads as TGTGCCAGCAGCTTGGTTACTATGGAGCAGTACTTC.